The 4 T cell receptor beta chains given below trace back to one sample, sequenced in a study of T cells after yellow fever vaccination. TCRdb called the 5' RACE reads again in MiXCR, with one record for every CDR3 protein. This table has 150,000 to 200,000 distinct CDR3 sequences, around 8.5% appearing once. The specimen comprised CD8+ T cells sorted from PBMCs, sampled 45 days after the yellow fever booster vaccination. The receptors derive from a man aged 18 to 30 who received the YFV17D yellow fever vaccine.

This chain's CDR3 is CASSDRKDTQYF. CDR3 bases: TGTGCCAGCAGCGACAGGAAAGATACGCAGTATTTT. The chain couples TRBV7-9 to TRBJ2-3; TRBD1 might be the D (6 bases). Germline lookup yields CDR1 SEHNR and CDR2 FQNEAQ (reference sequence). The CDR3 contains 12 residues. V was clipped by 5 bases and J by 5 bases, with 8 bases between them.

This sequence joins TRBV4-1 and TRBJ1-1, with D possibly matching TRBD1 (5 bases). CDR1 is MGHRA and CDR2 is YSYEKL in the germline V gene. The CDR3 runs to 13 residues. V shed 5 bases and J shed 5 bases, with 12 bases lying between them. The CDR3 region is CASSAVGGTEAFF. In nucleotides, the CDR3 is TGCGCCAGCAGCGCGGTGGGGGGTACTGAAGCTTTCTTT.

This clonotype was picked up a small number of times. This sequence joins TRBV9 and TRBJ1-1, with D perhaps TRBD1 (6 bases). Germline CDR1 reads SGDLS; CDR2 reads YYNGEE. The V end lost 4 bases, the J end lost 4 bases, and 14 bases lay between the germline ends. This CDR3 region has 14 residues. CDR3 DNA: TGTGCCAGCAGCCTCCGAGGGGGAGGCACTGAAGCTTTCTTT. It translates to CASSLRGGGTEAFF.

The CDR3 DNA reads as TGTGCCAGCAGCTTGAGGAGTTGGCTAGCAAGCTCCCCAGCCAAAAACATTCAGTACTTC. This gives the protein CASSLRSWLASSPAKNIQYF. V and J are TRBV5-6 and TRBJ2-4, with a weak D call TRBD2 (5 bases). V dropped 1 base and J dropped 0 bases, with 23 bases sitting between them. This CDR3 has 20 residues. Germline lookup yields CDR1 SGHDT and CDR2 YYEEEE.